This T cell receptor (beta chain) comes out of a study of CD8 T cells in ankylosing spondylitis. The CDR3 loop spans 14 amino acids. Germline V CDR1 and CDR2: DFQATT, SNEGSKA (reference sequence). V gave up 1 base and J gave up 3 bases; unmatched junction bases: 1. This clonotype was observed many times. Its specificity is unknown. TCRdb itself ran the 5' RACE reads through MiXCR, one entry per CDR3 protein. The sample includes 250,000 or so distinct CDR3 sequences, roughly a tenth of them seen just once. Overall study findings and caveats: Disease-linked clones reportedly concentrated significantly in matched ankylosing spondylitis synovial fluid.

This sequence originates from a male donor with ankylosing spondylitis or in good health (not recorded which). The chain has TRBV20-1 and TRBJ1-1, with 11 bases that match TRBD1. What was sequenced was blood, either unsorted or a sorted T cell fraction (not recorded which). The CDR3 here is CSARGTGGDTEAFF. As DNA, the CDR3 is TGCAGTGCTAGAGGGACAGGGGGCGACACTGAAGCTTTCTTT.